These 25 T cell receptor beta chains originate from one sample sequenced in a study of human T cells and chemical hapten exposure. TCRdb redid the calling of the RACE reads with MiXCR, one entry per CDR3 protein. The table has about 130,000 distinct CDR3 sequences, about 9.4% seen once. The time point denotes: healthy volunteer bleed at 2 weeks. Unfractionated whole blood yielded total RNA. The sequencing input was whole blood. The receptor source for this set is a male donor in good health. Some clones in this sample may be carry-over from other donors' samples.

This clonotype was detected many times. The genes are TRBV6-1 and TRBJ2-7; the D is unclear. Germline assignment: CDR1 MNHNS and CDR2 SASEGT. The CDR3 loop spans 14 amino acids. V lost 7 bases to trimming and J lost 2 bases, with 15 bases between them. In DNA, the CDR3 is TGTGCCAGCACCGGAAGGTTAGGAGCCTACGAGCAGTACTTC. Translation gives CASTGRLGAYEQYF.

This clonotype has more than one count but fewer than ten. This chain uses TRBV12-3 or TRBV12-4 with TRBJ1-1, with TRBD1 identical over 10 bases. The J segment lost 0 bases and the V segment lost 7 bases, leaving 8 bases of the junction unmatched. This CDR3 comprises 16 residues. The CDR3 DNA reads TGTGCCAGCACCTGGGGGACAGGGGCTATGAACACTGAAGCTTTCTTT. As protein: CASTWGTGAMNTEAFF.

The genes are TRBV12-3 or TRBV12-4 and TRBJ1-2; 9 bases align to TRBD1. Trimming cost V 7 bases and J 6 bases; bases outside gene matches: 6. CDR3 length equals 13 residues. CDR3 sequence reads: CASNPDRGNGYTF. The CDR3, as DNA: TGTGCCAGCAACCCGGACAGGGGAAATGGCTACACCTTC.

This clonotype was observed a few times. The chain employs TRBV6-6 and TRBJ2-5, with 12 bases lining up with TRBD1. The CDR3 extends over 16 amino acids. Per germline, CDR1 MNHNY and CDR2 SVGAGI (reference sequence). Trimming removed 7 bases from V and 1 base from J; junction bases left unmatched: 7. The CDR3 reads CASTQTGQGAQETQYF. CDR3 bases: TGTGCCAGCACCCAAACGGGACAGGGGGCCCAAGAGACCCAGTACTTC.

This CDR3 is CASSFGGPAAKNIQYF. Written as DNA, the CDR3 is TGTGCCAGCAGTTTCGGGGGGCCTGCTGCCAAAAACATTCAGTACTTC. This chain connects TRBV27 to TRBJ2-4; D may be TRBD2 (7 bases). This CDR3 comprises 16 residues. Trimming removed 3 bases at V and 1 base at J, with 13 bases between. The germline CDR1 and CDR2 sequences are MNHEY and SMNVEV (reference sequence).

This chain uses TRBV27 with TRBJ1-1; 10 nucleotides align to TRBD1. V lost 5 bases, J lost 5 bases, and 8 bases stayed unmatched. In germline, CDR1 is MNHEY, CDR2 SMNVEV (reference sequence). The CDR3 spans 15 residues. The CDR3 region has the DNA TGTGCCAGCAGTCCATCAGACAGGGGGCGAACTGAAGCTTTCTTT. Amino acids: CASSPSDRGRTEAFF.

The chain combines TRBV29-1 with TRBJ2-6; D remains unclear. V lost 5 bases and J 0 bases, leaving 8 bases between the germline ends. Germline CDR1 is SQVTM and CDR2 is ANQGSEA. The CDR3 covers 14 residues. The chain's CDR3 is CSVRLASGANVLTF. CDR3 nucleotides: TGCAGCGTTCGCCTGGCCTCTGGGGCCAACGTCCTGACTTTC. The full variable domain, rest sourced from reference TRBV29-1 and TRBJ2-6, is SAVISQKPSRDICQRGTSLTIQCQVDSQVTMMFWYRQQPGQSLTLIATANQGSEATYESGFVIDKFPISRPNLTFSTLTVSNMSPEDSSIYLCSVRLASGANVLTFGAGSRLTVL.

This clonotype was detected only a few times. The rearrangement links TRBV6-6 to TRBJ1-2; 8 nucleotides agree with TRBD1. Germline assignment: CDR1 MNHNY and CDR2 SVGAGI (reference sequence). V trimming: 5 bases; J trimming: 7 bases; junction bases outside the gene matches: 15. This CDR3 is built from 16 residues. The CDR3 spells CASSTYVGQGLSGYTF. Here the CDR3 DNA reads TGTGCCAGCAGTACCTATGTAGGACAGGGCCTTAGTGGCTACACCTTC.

The sample holds many counts of this clonotype. The rearrangement joins TRBV3-1 to TRBJ2-1, with 10 bases that match TRBD2. The V gene's germline CDR1 is LGHDT and CDR2 YNNKEL (reference sequence). V lost 4 bases and J lost 6; bases outside the gene matches: 24. The CDR3 length is 21 residues. The CDR3 region is CASSLYPGGSGRITAGNEQFF. CDR3 nucleotide sequence: TGTGCCAGCAGCCTATACCCCGGGGGTAGCGGGAGGATTACGGCGGGCAATGAGCAGTTCTTC.

This clonotype came up many times. V is TRBV10-3 and J is TRBJ2-7, with TRBD2 identical over 13 bases. Germline V lookup: CDR1 ENHRY, CDR2 SYGVKD. The ends lost 0 bases at V and 2 bases at J; junction bases unmatched: 1. The CDR3 covers 16 residues. In DNA, the CDR3 is TGTGCCATCAGTGAGTCGACTAGCGGGGGGACCTACGAGCAGTACTTC. It encodes CAISESTSGGTYEQYF.

The gene calls are TRBV19 and TRBJ1-5; 10 bases agree with TRBD1. Germline V gene lookup returns CDR1 LNHDA and CDR2 SQIVND (reference sequence). The CDR3 totals 13 residues. V lost 6 bases, J lost 14 bases, and 10 bases stayed unmatched. The CDR3, as DNA: TGTGCCAGTAGCAGACAGGGGGCTTATCCCAAGCATTTT. Translated: CASSRQGAYPKHF.

The chain links TRBV12-3 or TRBV12-4 to TRBJ2-5; possible D gene TRBD2, 7 bases. The germline V and J ends were trimmed by 7 bases and 2 bases, with 20 bases remaining between them. The CDR3 consists of 16 residues. The CDR3 reads CASTLRGGPGQETQYF. The CDR3, as DNA: TGTGCCAGCACCCTGAGGGGGGGACCCGGACAAGAGACCCAGTACTTC.

A few counts support this clonotype. The gene calls are TRBV20-1 and TRBJ2-5, with D possibly being TRBD2 (6 bases). V lost 1 base and J 5 bases, leaving 14 bases between the germline ends. Germline V gene sequence: CDR1 DFQATT, CDR2 SNEGSKA (reference sequence). CDR3 size: 14 residues. This CDR3 is CSARGAQGLETQYF. The CDR3 region has the DNA TGCAGTGCTAGAGGGGCCCAGGGACTGGAGACCCAGTACTTC.

The sample holds a few counts of this clonotype. The chain joins TRBV7-7 to TRBJ2-5, with D possibly being TRBD2 (6 bases). Trimming took off 1 base at V and 2 bases at J, with 11 bases between the two ends. Germline assignment: CDR1 SSHAT and CDR2 FNYEAQ (reference sequence). The CDR3 has 15 amino acids. The CDR3 sequence is CASSLGLVAQETQYF. DNA for the CDR3: TGTGCCAGCAGCTTAGGACTAGTCGCTCAAGAGACCCAGTACTTC.

This clonotype occurred a few times. The rearrangement uses TRBV6-5 and TRBJ2-7, with no clear D. From germline, CDR1 is MNHEY and CDR2 SVGAGI. The CDR3 length is 13 residues. Between the trimmed V and J ends, which lost 0 bases and 6 bases, there was a span of 9 bases. The CDR3 DNA reads as TGTGCCAGCAGTTACTCGGCCCTCCGCGAGCAGTACTTC. Protein: CASSYSALREQYF.

This clonotype was detected a few times. CDR3 in amino acids: CASSLGARQAALRTGELFF. In DNA form, the CDR3 reads TGTGCCAGCAGCTTAGGGGCAAGACAGGCGGCCCTAAGGACCGGGGAGCTGTTTTTT. V usage is TRBV7-9 and J usage is TRBJ2-2, with TRBD1 as a possible D gene (6 bases). V was cut by 1 base and J by 5 bases, with 23 bases left in between. This CDR3 has 19 residues. CDR1 and CDR2 (germline): SEHNR, FQNEAQ (reference sequence).

DNA of the CDR3: TGTGCCAGCAGCCCGGCGGAAGGGGATGGGAGAGATACGCAGTATTTT. Translated, it gives CASSPAEGDGRDTQYF. The chain combines TRBV7-2 with TRBJ2-3, with D perhaps being TRBD1 or TRBD2 (5 bases each). Deletions cut 5 bases from V and 5 bases from J, with 20 bases between. The germline gives CDR1 SGHTA, CDR2 FQGNSA. This CDR3 comprises 16 residues.

This clonotype came up a few times. The rearrangement uses TRBV18 and TRBJ1-5, with a possible D match to TRBD1 (5 bases). CDR1 and CDR2 (germline): KGHSH, LQKENI. CDR3 size: 17 residues. V lost 6 bases and J 0 bases, leaving 18 bases between the germline ends. CDR3 sequence (DNA): TGTGCCAGCTCCCCAGACAGATCCCATCTTAGCAATCAGCCCCAGCATTTT. It encodes CASSPDRSHLSNQPQHF.

V gene TRBV29-1 combines with J gene TRBJ1-5, with a tentative D call TRBD1 (5 bases). The CDR3 has 12 amino acids. Germline CDR1 is SQVTM and CDR2 is ANQGSEA. V was shortened by 4 bases and J by 5 bases, with 9 bases between the two germline ends. Here the CDR3 reads CSVGTRDQPQHF. In DNA, the CDR3 is TGCAGCGTTGGGACAAGGGATCAGCCCCAGCATTTT.

The rearrangement links TRBV4-3 to TRBJ1-6; possible D gene TRBD1, 5 bases. Germline V lookup: CDR1 LGHNA, CDR2 YSLEER. The CDR3 length is 13 residues. Trimming took 0 bases from V and 10 from J, leaving 7 bases between them. The CDR3 DNA is TGCGCCAGCAGCCAAGAACGGGACTCACCCCTCCACTTT. Protein sequence: CASSQERDSPLHF.

A word on this clonotype: Since a much larger clone is just one base distant, this may be a read error. This sequence joins TRBV11-2 and TRBJ2-3; 12 nucleotides match TRBD2. CDR1 is SGHAT, CDR2 FQNNGV, per germline. After removal of 6 bases from V and 10 bases from J, the junction contained 14 bases not matched to a gene. CDR3 length equals 16 residues. The CDR3 DNA follows: TGTGCCAGCAGAAAACTAGCGGGAGGCCCCCCTATCCCGCAGTATTTT. This codes for CASRKLAGGPPIPQYF.

This clonotype was counted ten times or more. The chain combines TRBV27 with TRBJ1-1; no reliable D call. V was trimmed by 4 bases and J by 4 bases, leaving 4 bases between them. Germline CDR1 and CDR2: MNHEY and SMNVEV (reference sequence). The CDR3 has 11 residues. The CDR3 region is CASSYGTEAFF. The CDR3 coding sequence is TGTGCCAGCAGTTATGGCACTGAAGCTTTCTTT.

As regards this clonotype: Given a much more abundant clone one base away, this may be a read error. Because the CDR3 is missing its conserved closing phenylalanine or tryptophan, this is likely a read error. The V and J genes are TRBV30 and TRBJ2-3, with unresolved D. CDR3 size: 15 residues. The germline gives CDR1 GTSNPN, CDR2 SVGIG (reference sequence). Trimming stripped 0 bases from V and 2 bases from J, with 12 bases between. CDR3 protein: CAWSVPGGLTDTQYL. The CDR3 DNA reads as TGTGCCTGGAGTGTACCCGGCGGCCTCACAGATACGCAGTATTTA.

This clonotype was seen at least ten times. V gene TRBV12-3 or TRBV12-4 combines with J gene TRBJ2-7, with 8 nucleotides matching TRBD1. Trimming at V came to 6 bases and at J to 3 bases, leaving 4 bases not matched to a gene. The CDR3 consists of 13 residues. The CDR3 sequence: CASSRGQGYEQYF. CDR3 DNA sequence: TGTGCCAGCAGCCGAGGACAGGGCTACGAGCAGTACTTC.

This clonotype was counted between two and nine times. V usage is TRBV4-3 and J usage is TRBJ2-1; 8 bases agree with TRBD1. CDR1 LGHNA and CDR2 YSLEER come from the germline V gene. The junction had 7 bases not matched to a gene; V was cut back by 0 bases and J by 0 bases. The CDR3 extends over 18 amino acids. In nucleotides, the CDR3 is TGCGCCAGCAGCCAAGACTTTCGGACAGGGCCCTCCTACAATGAGCAGTTCTTC. Translation: CASSQDFRTGPSYNEQFF.